There are many counts of the clone carrying this T cell receptor (beta chain). J was trimmed by 5 bases and V by 6 bases; bases with no gene match: 9. CDR1 is ENHRY, CDR2 SYGVKD, per germline. The CDR3 extends over 14 amino acids. This entry is derived from a study of identical twins. TCRdb recomputed calls from the 5' RACE reads with MiXCR, one row per CDR3 protein. Of 350,000 to 450,000 distinct CDR3 sequences in the sample, around 20% were seen once. This TCR came from a man in his fifties in good health. Sequencing used naive T cells sorted from blood. The gene calls are TRBV10-3 and TRBJ1-2, with 7 bases lining up with TRBD1. The CDR3 nucleotides read TGTGCCATCAGGGACAGGACGGCGGTTTATGGCTACACCTTC. This codes for CAIRDRTAVYGYTF.